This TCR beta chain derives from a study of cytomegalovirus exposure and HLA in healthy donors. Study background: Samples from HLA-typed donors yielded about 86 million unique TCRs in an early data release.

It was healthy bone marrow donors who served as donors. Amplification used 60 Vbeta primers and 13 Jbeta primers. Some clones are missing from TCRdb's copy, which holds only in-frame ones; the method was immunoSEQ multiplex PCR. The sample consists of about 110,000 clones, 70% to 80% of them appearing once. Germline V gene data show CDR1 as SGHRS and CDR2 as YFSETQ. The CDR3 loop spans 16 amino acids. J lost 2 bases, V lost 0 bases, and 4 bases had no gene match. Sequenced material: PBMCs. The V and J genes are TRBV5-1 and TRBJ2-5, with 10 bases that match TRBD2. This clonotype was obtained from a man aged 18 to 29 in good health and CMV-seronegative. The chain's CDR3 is CASSLVVAGGQETQYF. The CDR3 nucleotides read TGCGCCAGCAGCTTGGTAGTAGCGGGGGGACAAGAGACCCAGTACTTC.